A selection of T cell receptor beta chains follows, all from one sample in a study of CXCR3-negative and CXCR3-positive naive CD8 T cells. TCRdb derives one entry per CDR3 protein from the 5' RACE reads, leaving out DNA. Its listing shows approximately 100,000 distinct CDR3 sequences. Sequencing was done on a sample of naive CXCR3+ CD8+ T cells from blood. Receptors were obtained from a human donor in good health. Some clones in this sample may be carry-over from other donors' samples. Each CDR3 is given with its conserved first and last residue. Fields, in order: J gene, V gene, CDR3 protein.

J gene: TRBJ2-7
V gene: TRBV7-9
CDR3 protein: CASSQGLAGVEQYF

J gene: TRBJ2-7
V gene: TRBV5-5
CDR3 protein: CASSLIYNSYEQYF

J gene: TRBJ2-1
V gene: TRBV7-9
CDR3 protein: CASSAGLGSYNEQFF

J gene: TRBJ2-3
V gene: TRBV13
CDR3 protein: CASSLATDTQYF

J gene: TRBJ2-7
V gene: TRBV6-5
CDR3 protein: CASSPFSPGVYEQYF

J gene: TRBJ2-7
V gene: TRBV12-3/TRBV12-4
CDR3 protein: CASSLGRDSSSYEQYF

J gene: TRBJ2-7
V gene: TRBV19
CDR3 protein: CASSPVPGPAYEQYF

J gene: TRBJ2-7
V gene: TRBV7-6
CDR3 protein: CASSSRDAGEQYF

J gene: TRBJ2-7
V gene: TRBV6-6
CDR3 protein: CASSSGGEVEQYF

J gene: TRBJ2-7
V gene: TRBV29-1
CDR3 protein: CSARSSYEQYF

J gene: TRBJ2-3
V gene: TRBV27
CDR3 protein: CASSLGLLDTQYF

J gene: TRBJ2-1
V gene: TRBV9
CDR3 protein: CASTDPRDRGQTEQFF

J gene: TRBJ2-1
V gene: TRBV12-3/TRBV12-4
CDR3 protein: CASSRQPLTYNEQFF

J gene: TRBJ2-1
V gene: TRBV13
CDR3 protein: CASRVSGDNEQFF

J gene: TRBJ1-5
V gene: TRBV12-3/TRBV12-4
CDR3 protein: CASSLADRQPQHF

J gene: TRBJ2-5
V gene: TRBV2
CDR3 protein: CASSPPGQWETQYF

J gene: TRBJ2-7
V gene: TRBV28
CDR3 protein: CASSKNDESYEQYF

J gene: TRBJ2-7
V gene: TRBV29-1
CDR3 protein: CSLLGAGGEQYF

J gene: TRBJ2-7
V gene: TRBV29-1
CDR3 protein: CSVERDSGEQYF

J gene: TRBJ2-7
V gene: TRBV6-2/TRBV6-3
CDR3 protein: CASRAAGQGARDNEQYF